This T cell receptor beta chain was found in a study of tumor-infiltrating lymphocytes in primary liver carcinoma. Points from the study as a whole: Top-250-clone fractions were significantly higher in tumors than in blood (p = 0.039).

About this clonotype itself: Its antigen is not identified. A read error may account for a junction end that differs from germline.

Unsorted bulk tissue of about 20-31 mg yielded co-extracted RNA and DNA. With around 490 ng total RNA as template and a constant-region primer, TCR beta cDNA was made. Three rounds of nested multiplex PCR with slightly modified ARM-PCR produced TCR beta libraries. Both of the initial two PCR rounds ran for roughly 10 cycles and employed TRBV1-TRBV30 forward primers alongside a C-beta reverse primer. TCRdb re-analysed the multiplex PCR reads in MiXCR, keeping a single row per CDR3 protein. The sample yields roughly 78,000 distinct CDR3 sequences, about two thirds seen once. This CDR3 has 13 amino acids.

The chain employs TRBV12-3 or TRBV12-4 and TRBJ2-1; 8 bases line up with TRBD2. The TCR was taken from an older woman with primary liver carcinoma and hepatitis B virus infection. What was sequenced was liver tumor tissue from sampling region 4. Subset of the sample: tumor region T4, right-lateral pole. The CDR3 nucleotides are TGTGCCAGCACCAGCGGGGGCCCAAATGAGCGGTTCTTC. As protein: CASTSGGPNERFF.